The 23 T cell receptor beta chains listed next were all sequenced from one sample in a study of CD8+CD57+ T cells in acquired aplastic anemia. TCR beta VDJ and CDR3 profiling used genomic DNA as template. TCRdb itself ran the reads through MiXCR, one entry per CDR3 protein. The repertoire includes 150,000 to 200,000 distinct CDR3 sequences, around 45% of them detected once, and under 3.5% sits in the top ten. The sequenced sample consisted of sorted CD4+, CD8+, or CD8+CD57+ T cells (not recorded which) from PBMCs. The receptors were gathered from a human donor in good health.

This clonotype was counted only a few times. V gene TRBV18 combines with J gene TRBJ1-1, with a tentative D call TRBD1 (5 bases). This CDR3 region has 15 residues. Germline V CDR1 and CDR2: KGHSH, LQKENI. V lost 2 bases, J lost 0 bases, and 10 bases lay in between. This chain's CDR3 is CASSPSGTVNTEAFF. CDR3 nucleotides: TGTGCCAGCTCACCATCCGGGACGGTGAACACTGAAGCTTTCTTT.

The chain is built from TRBV2 and TRBJ1-4, with TRBD1 matching 7 bases. Trimming at V came to 3 bases and at J to 7 bases, leaving 2 bases not matched to a gene. The CDR3 has 13 amino acids. CDR1 is SNHLY and CDR2 is FYNNEI in the germline V gene. The CDR3 region is CASSDRGTEKLFF. CDR3 nucleotide sequence: TGTGCCAGCAGTGACAGGGGGACTGAAAAACTGTTTTTT.

This clonotype was seen a few times. The rearrangement joins TRBV28 to TRBJ2-7; tentative D call: TRBD1 (5 bases). Trimming took 2 bases from V and 8 from J, leaving 16 bases between them. Germline V gene lookup returns CDR1 MDHEN and CDR2 SYDVKM. The CDR3 sequence is 14 residues long. CDR3: CASSLGSQTEKQYF. CDR3 coding DNA: TGTGCCAGCAGTTTAGGCAGCCAGACAGAAAAGCAGTACTTC.

This chain links TRBV5-1 with TRBJ1-6; D might be TRBD1 (6 bases). The germline V gene encodes CDR1 SGHRS and CDR2 YFSETQ. The V and J ends lost 1 base and 5 bases respectively, with 10 bases between them. The CDR3 length is 15 residues. The CDR3 region has the DNA TGCGCCAGCAGCTTGTCGGGGACAAATAATTCACCCCTCCACTTT. It encodes CASSLSGTNNSPLHF.

A remark on this clonotype: Germline is not matched at one junction end, which may reflect a read error. The rearrangement uses TRBV24-1 and TRBJ1-1; possible D gene TRBD1, 6 bases. Germline loops: CDR1 KGHDR, CDR2 SFDVKD. The CDR3 sequence is 15 residues long. As DNA, the CDR3 is TGTGCCACCAGTGTTCACTCCCGCGGGGACACTGAAGCTTCCTTT. Translated: CATSVHSRGDTEASF.

In this sample, this clonotype turned up once. At one end, the junction sequence differs from germline, possibly due to a read error. The chain combines TRBV19 with TRBJ1-2; 9 bases are shared with TRBD1. The germline V gene has CDR1 LNHDA and CDR2 SQIVND (reference sequence). The CDR3 covers 14 residues. As DNA, the CDR3 is TGTGCCAGCAAATACAGGGGGCGTAACTATGGCTACACTTTC. Its translation: CASKYRGRNYGYTF.

This clonotype was observed a handful of times. This sequence joins TRBV29-1 and TRBJ1-6, with D perhaps matching TRBD1 (5 bases). The CDR3 totals 13 residues. Germline CDR1 SQVTM, CDR2 ANQGSEA. Trimming shortened V by 4 bases and J by 7 bases, and 11 bases separated the two germline ends. CDR3 region: CSVGEGENSPLHF. CDR3 sequence (DNA): TGCAGCGTTGGGGAAGGGGAGAATTCACCCCTCCACTTT.

As concerns this clonotype: One base away lies a much larger clone, so this may be a sequencing read error. The chain is built from TRBV3-1 and TRBJ2-7; weak D call: TRBD2 (6 bases). The CDR3 consists of 15 residues. The V end lost 1 base, the J end lost 1 base, and 11 bases lay between the germline ends. Germline V gives CDR1 LGHDT, CDR2 YNNKEL (reference sequence). CDR3 nucleotides: TGTGCCAGCAGCCAAGCTAGCGTTAAATCCTACGAGCAGTACTTC. Protein product: CASSQASVKSYEQYF.

The CDR3 nucleotides are TGTGCCAGCAGCTTTAGACAGGGCTGGGACTCGGAGACCCAGTACTTC. Translation: CASSFRQGWDSETQYF. The chain joins TRBV7-9 to TRBJ2-5; D possibly corresponds to TRBD1 (7 bases). The CDR3 sequence is 16 residues long. Looked up from germline, CDR1 is SEHNR and CDR2 is FQNEAQ (reference sequence). V shed 3 bases and J shed 5 bases, with 19 bases lying between them.

The V call is TRBV5-1, the J call TRBJ2-1, with D perhaps TRBD2 (5 bases). The V gene lost 4 bases and the J gene lost 4 bases, with 12 bases spanning the gap. Germline V gives CDR1 SGHRS, CDR2 YFSETQ. The CDR3 spans 14 residues. The CDR3 sequence: CASSISGGYNEQFF. The CDR3 DNA sequence: TGCGCCAGCAGCATCAGCGGTGGATACAATGAGCAGTTCTTC.

The CDR3 sequence: CASSFDRAYEQYF. The DNA of the CDR3 is TGTGCCAGCAGCTTCGACAGGGCCTACGAGCAGTACTTC. This chain connects TRBV7-8 to TRBJ2-7, with 7 positions matching TRBD1. V was pared by 3 bases and J by 2 bases, with 1 base of the junction left unmatched. The CDR3 has 13 amino acids. Germline V lookup: CDR1 SGHVS, CDR2 FQNEAQ. Together with reference TRBV7-8 and TRBJ2-7, the CDR3 gives the full variable domain: GAGVSQSPRYKVAKRGQDVALRCDPISGHVSLFWYQQALGQGPEFLTYFQNEAQLDKSGLPSDRFFAERPEGSVSTLKIQRTQQEDSAVYLCASSFDRAYEQYFGPGTRLTVT.

This clonotype occurred once. This rearrangement joins TRBV12-3 or TRBV12-4 to TRBJ1-1, with D possibly matching TRBD1 (5 bases). The CDR3 has 14 amino acids. Trimming removed 2 bases from V and 4 bases from J, with 11 bases in between. CDR3 sequence: CASSLSGVVTEAFF. The DNA of the CDR3 is TGTGCCAGCAGTTTATCGGGGGTGGTCACTGAAGCTTTCTTT.

The CDR3 nucleotides read TGTGCCAGCAGCTTAGTCCACAGGGAGGAAAAACTGTTTTTT. The encoded protein is CASSLVHREEKLFF. The chain combines TRBV7-3 with TRBJ1-4; D might be TRBD1 (6 bases). Germline V gene lookup returns CDR1 SGHTA and CDR2 FQGTGA. The CDR3 has 14 residues. The V and J ends lost 2 bases and 8 bases respectively, with 12 bases between them. The entire variable domain, with the rest obtained from reference TRBV7-3 and TRBJ1-4, is as follows: GAGVSQTPSNKVTEKGKYVELRCDPISGHTALYWYRQSLGQGPEFLIYFQGTGAADDSGLPNDRFFAVRPEGSVSTLKIQRTERGDSAVYLCASSLVHREEKLFFGSGTQLSVL.

This clonotype was observed many times. The CDR3 DNA is TGCAGTCCCACCGGTTCTCAGGGGGCCAAATATGGCTACACCTTC. Its translation is CSPTGSQGAKYGYTF. The rearrangement uses TRBV20-1 and TRBJ1-2, with TRBD1 identical over 8 bases. Trimming at V came to 8 bases and at J to 5 bases, leaving 16 bases not matched to a gene. Germline V CDR1 and CDR2: DFQATT, SNEGSKA (reference sequence). This CDR3 is 15 amino acids long.

This sequence joins TRBV20-1 and TRBJ2-2, with 16 bases lining up with TRBD2. Trimming at V came to 4 bases and at J to 3 bases, leaving 5 bases not matched to a gene. The CDR3 is made up of 17 amino acids. The germline V gene encodes CDR1 DFQATT and CDR2 SNEGSKA (reference sequence). CDR3 loop: CSAKGLAGGKDTGELFF. The CDR3 DNA sequence: TGCAGTGCTAAGGGACTAGCGGGAGGGAAGGACACCGGGGAGCTGTTTTTT.

This clonotype came up many times. The chain uses TRBV19 and TRBJ2-3; 7 bases are a match to TRBD2. Trimming cost V 8 bases and J 2 bases; bases outside gene matches: 10. Germline CDR1 LNHDA, CDR2 SQIVND (reference sequence). The CDR3 consists of 15 residues. DNA for the CDR3: TGTGCCAGTTCCTTCGGAGCGGGATTCACAGATACGCAGTATTTT. Protein sequence: CASSFGAGFTDTQYF. Together with reference TRBV19 and TRBJ2-3, the CDR3 gives the full variable domain: DGGITQSPKYLFRKEGQNVTLSCEQNLNHDAMYWYRQDPGQGLRLIYYSQIVNDFQKGDIAEGYSVSREKKESFPLTVTSAQKNPTAFYLCASSFGAGFTDTQYFGPGTRLTVL.

On this clonotype: A much larger clone sits a single nucleotide away, making a read error possible. The V and J genes are TRBV10-3 and TRBJ2-7; 11 bases fit TRBD2. Germline lookup yields CDR1 ENHRY and CDR2 SYGVKD. There are 15 residues in the CDR3. The CDR3 sequence is CAISSTSGNSHEQYF. The CDR3 DNA reads TGTGCCATCAGTTCGACTAGCGGGAACTCCCACGAGCAGTACTTC.

CDR3 nucleotide sequence: TGCAGTGCTAGCGGGGACGCGTCCTACGAGCAGTACTTC. Translating gives CSASGDASYEQYF. The chain is built from TRBV20-1 and TRBJ2-7; tentatively, D is TRBD1 or TRBD2 (5 bases each). CDR3 length equals 13 residues. The V end was cut by 3 bases, the J end by 1 base, with 10 bases between. From germline, CDR1 is DFQATT and CDR2 SNEGSKA (reference sequence).

The chain combines TRBV19 with TRBJ2-1; 11 positions match TRBD1. The V gene end was trimmed by 7 bases and the J gene end by 4 bases; junction bases not matched to a gene: 6. The germline V gene encodes CDR1 LNHDA and CDR2 SQIVND (reference sequence). The CDR3 has 15 amino acids. For the CDR3, the DNA is TGTGCCAGTATGTCCGGGACAGGGGGGTACAATGAGCAGTTCTTC. Protein sequence: CASMSGTGGYNEQFF.

Ten or more counts support this clonotype. The V and J genes are TRBV29-1 and TRBJ2-5; 10 positions agree with TRBD2. V lost 4 bases, J lost 6 bases, and 14 bases stayed unmatched. The germline CDR1 and CDR2 sequences are SQVTM and ANQGSEA. The CDR3 spans 16 residues. CDR3 sequence reads: CSVGGASGRTWQTQYF. The CDR3 DNA reads as TGCAGCGTTGGGGGCGCTAGCGGGAGAACTTGGCAGACCCAGTACTTC.

The V gene is TRBV20-1, the J gene TRBJ1-5; D perhaps matches TRBD1 (6 bases). Trimming left V 5 bases short and J 5 bases short, with 19 bases between. CDR1 DFQATT and CDR2 SNEGSKA come from the germline V gene (reference sequence). The CDR3 runs to 15 residues. CDR3 region: CSAAQGRTGDQPQHF. As DNA, the CDR3 is TGCAGTGCTGCACAGGGACGGACGGGCGATCAGCCCCAGCATTTT.

This clonotype was seen at least ten times. V usage is TRBV5-1 and J usage is TRBJ2-7, with 7 bases identical to TRBD1. The CDR3 runs to 15 residues. Germline-derived CDR1 and CDR2 are SGHRS and YFSETQ. Unmatched junction bases numbered 8, after V lost 3 bases and J lost 2 bases. This CDR3 reads CASSSSRTGTYEQYF. The CDR3 bases are TGCGCCAGCAGCTCAAGTAGGACAGGCACCTACGAGCAGTACTTC.

The chain recombines TRBV10-2 with TRBJ2-7, with TRBD1 identical over 11 bases. V was clipped by 6 bases and J by 5 bases; unmatched bases: 3. Germline assignment: CDR1 WSHSY and CDR2 SAAADI. This CDR3 spans 13 amino acids. The CDR3 reads CASRLDRGHEQYF. CDR3 in DNA: TGCGCCAGCAGATTGGACAGGGGGCACGAGCAGTACTTC.